One and the same sample provided the 26 T cell receptor beta chains below, sequenced in a study of OX40 agonist ivuxolimab in advanced cancers. The repertoire was sequenced with immunoSEQ multiplex PCR; TCRdb's copy has only in-frame clones and lacks some. Seen here are about 34,000 clones, approximately 82% observed once, and the top ten hold 2.6%. Sequenced material: CD4+ or CD8+ T cells sorted from blood, taken in a trial of the OX40 agonist ivuxolimab. The receptors were gathered from an adult with an advanced solid tumor such as melanoma, head and neck, liver or kidney cancer.

The chain is built from TRBV5-6 and TRBJ1-2; D may be TRBD1 (5 bases). Trimming took off 0 bases at V and 8 bases at J, with 11 bases between the two ends. CDR3 length: 13 residues. CDR1 and CDR2 (germline): SGHDT, YYEEEE. CDR3 sequence: CASSLGDREGYTF. The CDR3 DNA is TGTGCCAGCAGCTTGGGGGACCGGGAGGGCTACACCTTC.

This clone was counted a few times. V and J are TRBV6-5 and TRBJ1-3; D gene unclear. The CDR3 is made up of 14 amino acids. The germline V gene encodes CDR1 MNHEY and CDR2 SVGAGI. The V and J ends lost 2 bases and 2 bases respectively, with 7 bases between them. CDR3 coding DNA: TGTGCCAGCAGTTACGGAGGTCCTGGAAACACCATATATTTT. The encoded protein is CASSYGGPGNTIYF.

In its sample, this clone was seen a few times. The chain recombines TRBV14 with TRBJ1-4; D gene uncertain. The CDR3 loop spans 18 amino acids. Germline V gene lookup returns CDR1 SGHDN and CDR2 FVKESK. V was clipped by 5 bases and J by 0 bases, with 19 bases between them. CDR3 sequence: CASSSRTFDTSTNEKLFF. As DNA, the CDR3 is TGTGCCAGCAGCAGCAGGACCTTCGACACTTCAACTAATGAAAAACTGTTTTTT.

The genes are TRBV30 and TRBJ1-4, with 7 bases that match TRBD1. J lost 8 bases, V lost 1 base, and 13 bases had no gene match. CDR1 GTSNPN and CDR2 SVGIG come from the germline V gene (reference sequence). CDR3 size: 16 residues. The CDR3 loop reads CAWSDQRQGEGEKLFF. The CDR3 DNA reads TGTGCCTGGAGTGACCAAAGACAGGGTGAGGGAGAAAAACTGTTTTTT. The whole variable domain, remainder taken from reference TRBV30 and TRBJ1-4, is SQTIHQWPATLVQPVGSPLSLECTVEGTSNPNLYWYRQAAGRGLQLLFYSVGIGQISSEVPQNLSASRPQDRQFILSSKKLLLSDSGFYLCAWSDQRQGEGEKLFFGSGTQLSVL.

CDR3: CASSEDRVGQPQHF. CDR3 nucleotides: TGTGCCAGCAGTGAAGACAGGGTGGGACAGCCCCAGCATTTT. The genes are TRBV6-1 and TRBJ1-5, with a weak D call TRBD1 (6 bases). V lost 1 base and J 7 bases, leaving 11 bases between the germline ends. CDR1 MNHNS and CDR2 SASEGT come from the germline V gene. The CDR3 length is 14 residues.

V and J are TRBV4-1 and TRBJ1-5, with D possibly TRBD1 on 5 matching bases. Germline CDR1 MGHRA, CDR2 YSYEKL. The ends were cut back, 7 bases at V and 0 bases at J, with 19 bases in the middle. The CDR3 runs 17 residues. The CDR3 reads CASTPVPGPYSNQPQHF. For the CDR3, the DNA is TGCGCCAGCACCCCAGTCCCAGGGCCCTATAGCAATCAGCCCCAGCATTTT.

The chain joins TRBV10-2 to TRBJ2-2; TRBD2 matches at 9 bases. J gave up 5 bases and V 6 bases, and 4 bases lay outside the gene matches. This CDR3 has 14 amino acids. Germline-derived CDR1 and CDR2 are WSHSY and SAAADI. The CDR3 DNA is TGCGCCAGCAGAGCGGGAGGCCGGACCGGGGAGCTGTTTTTT. This codes for CASRAGGRTGELFF.

This clone appeared once. The chain combines TRBV18 with TRBJ2-1, with 7 bases that match TRBD2. The V gene end was trimmed by 5 bases and the J gene end by 0 bases; junction bases not matched to a gene: 7. Germline V gene sequence: CDR1 KGHSH, CDR2 LQKENI. The CDR3 consists of 16 residues. The CDR3 sequence: CASSATSGASYNEQFF. For the CDR3, the DNA is TGTGCCAGCTCAGCCACGAGCGGGGCCTCCTACAATGAGCAGTTCTTC.

The V call is TRBV7-3, the J call TRBJ2-1, with TRBD2 matching over 12 bases. In germline, CDR1 is SGHTA, CDR2 FQGTGA. Trimming cost V 5 bases and J 4 bases; bases outside gene matches: 6. CDR3 size: 16 residues. The CDR3 reads CASSPLAGGRYNEQFF. The CDR3 DNA sequence: TGTGCCAGCAGCCCCCTAGCGGGGGGGCGGTACAATGAGCAGTTCTTC.

This clone was counted between two and nine times. The V gene is TRBV4-1, the J gene TRBJ1-6; no firm D call. Trimming took off 0 bases at V and 8 bases at J, with 11 bases between the two ends. This CDR3 region has 15 residues. Germline lookup yields CDR1 MGHRA and CDR2 YSYEKL. In nucleotides, the CDR3 is TGCGCCAGCAGCCAAGATTGGCGGACCCATTCACCCCTCCACTTT. Encoded protein: CASSQDWRTHSPLHF.

The rearrangement uses TRBV19 and TRBJ1-1; D uncertain. V lost 1 base and J 0 bases, leaving 6 bases between the germline ends. The CDR3 runs to 14 residues. Germline lookup yields CDR1 LNHDA and CDR2 SQIVND (reference sequence). The CDR3, as DNA: TGTGCCAGTAGTATAGCGGGCTTGAACACTGAAGCTTTCTTT. Translated, it gives CASSIAGLNTEAFF. The variable domain in full, with the rest retrieved from reference TRBV19 and TRBJ1-1, is DGGITQSPKYLFRKEGQNVTLSCEQNLNHDAMYWYRQDPGQGLRLIYYSQIVNDFQKGDIAEGYSVSREKKESFPLTVTSAQKNPTAFYLCASSIAGLNTEAFFGQGTRLTVV.

The chain combines TRBV6-5 with TRBJ1-6; no firm D call. Trimming shortened V by 7 bases and J by 10 bases, and 17 bases separated the two germline ends. This CDR3 is 14 amino acids long. The germline gives CDR1 MNHEY, CDR2 SVGAGI. CDR3 DNA: TGTGCCAGCATGAAGACGAGGGATCCCTCACCCCTCCACTTT. Translating it yields CASMKTRDPSPLHF.

The chain recombines TRBV5-5 with TRBJ2-3; the match to TRBD2 covers 7 bases. With V trimmed by 4 bases and J by 4 bases, 3 bases remained unmatched. The CDR3 contains 13 residues. Germline V gene data show CDR1 as SGHKS and CDR2 as YYEKEE (reference sequence). The DNA for the CDR3 is TGTGCCAGCAGCATCCGGGGGGCAGATACGCAGTATTTT. Protein sequence: CASSIRGADTQYF.

This chain joins TRBV5-1 and TRBJ2-5; the D gene is possibly TRBD2 (5 bases). Germline V gene data show CDR1 as SGHRS and CDR2 as YFSETQ. V was pared by 6 bases and J by 8 bases, with 17 bases between. The CDR3 is 13 amino acids. This CDR3 reads CASTQDSWGTQYF. In DNA form, the CDR3 reads TGCGCCAGCACTCAGGACTCGTGGGGAACCCAGTACTTC. Supplemented by reference TRBV5-1 and TRBJ2-5, the full variable domain reads KAGVTQTPRYLIKTRGQQVTLSCSPISGHRSVSWYQQTPGQGLQFLFEYFSETQRNKGNFPGRFSGRQFSNSRSEMNVSTLELGDSALYLCASTQDSWGTQYFGPGTRLLVL.

The V gene is TRBV7-2, the J gene TRBJ1-1; 7 bases map to TRBD1. V was clipped by 5 bases and J by 0 bases; unmatched bases: 9. CDR3 length: 16 amino acids. In germline, CDR1 is SGHTA, CDR2 FQGNSA. The CDR3 DNA reads as TGTGCCAGCAGCCGTGACAGGGTGGGCATGAACACTGAAGCTTTCTTT. Its translation: CASSRDRVGMNTEAFF.

This clone was observed a handful of times. The rearrangement joins TRBV5-1 to TRBJ2-6; no firm D call. The CDR3 totals 13 residues. The ends were cut back, 6 bases at V and 1 base at J, with 5 bases in the middle. Per the germline V gene, CDR1 is SGHRS and CDR2 is YFSETQ. The CDR3 here is CASMSSGANVLTF. Written as DNA, the CDR3 is TGCGCCAGCATGAGTTCTGGGGCCAACGTCCTGACTTTC.

This chain uses TRBV6-1 with TRBJ2-7; tentative D call: TRBD1 (6 bases). The CDR3 has 14 residues. The germline V gene has CDR1 MNHNS and CDR2 SASEGT. Trimming removed 5 bases at V and 6 bases at J, with 17 bases between. The CDR3 DNA reads TGTGCCAGCAGTCCCTGGGGGCAATCGTTCGAGCAGTACTTC. Translated, it gives CASSPWGQSFEQYF.

V usage is TRBV7-2 and J usage is TRBJ1-1; no definite D call. V lost 2 bases and J 7 bases, leaving 11 bases between the germline ends. The CDR3 is made up of 13 amino acids. Germline values: CDR1 SGHTA, CDR2 FQGNSA. The CDR3 region has the DNA TGTGCCAGCAGCTTACAGTCTCCTGGTGAAGCTTTCTTT. Residues: CASSLQSPGEAFF.

The rearrangement links TRBV19 to TRBJ1-1; 10 bases align to TRBD1. This CDR3 has 16 residues. CDR1 is LNHDA and CDR2 is SQIVND in the germline V gene (reference sequence). Trimming took 6 bases from V and 1 from J; bases not matched to a gene: 8. In DNA, the CDR3 is TGTGCCAGTAGAGATAGGGACAGGGGTGCGAACACTGAAGCTTTCTTT. Amino acids: CASRDRDRGANTEAFF.

This chain joins TRBV6-5 and TRBJ1-6, with D hard to call. The CDR3 runs to 15 residues. The ends were cut back, 6 bases at V and 7 bases at J, with 16 bases in the middle. Germline V gives CDR1 MNHEY, CDR2 SVGAGI. CDR3 sequence (DNA): TGTGCCAGCAGCAAGAGCCTCCGGGAAAATTCACCCCTCCACTTT. This gives the protein CASSKSLRENSPLHF.

The chain links TRBV14 to TRBJ1-6, with a weak D call TRBD1 (5 bases). Germline V gene lookup returns CDR1 SGHDN and CDR2 FVKESK. The V end lost 0 bases, the J end lost 2 bases, and 11 bases lay between the germline ends. CDR3 length: 17 amino acids. CDR3 loop: CASSQDSRGTYNSPLHF. CDR3 DNA: TGTGCCAGCAGCCAAGACTCGCGGGGGACCTATAATTCACCCCTCCACTTT.

The rearrangement uses TRBV10-3 and TRBJ2-5, with 7 bases matching TRBD1. The closer fit of TRBJ2-7 to the DNA end suggests the J call may be wrong. Germline values: CDR1 ENHRY, CDR2 SYGVKD. This CDR3 contains 14 residues. The CDR3 nucleotides are TGTGCCATCAGTCGGGACAGAGAATCCTACGAGCAGTACTTC. This codes for CAISRDRESYEQYF.

The chain uses TRBV5-6 and TRBJ1-1, with D unclear. Germline loops: CDR1 SGHDT, CDR2 YYEEEE. The CDR3 spans 13 residues. V was pared by 0 bases and J by 11 bases, with 14 bases between. In nucleotides, the CDR3 is TGTGCCAGCAGCTTGGAGGGCCTGACTAACGCTTTCTTT. Protein: CASSLEGLTNAFF.

The chain employs TRBV5-6 and TRBJ2-3, with 10 bases aligning to TRBD2. The CDR3 sequence is 16 residues long. Germline CDR1 and CDR2: SGHDT and YYEEEE. V was clipped by 4 bases and J by 2 bases; unmatched bases: 7. CDR3 protein: CASSRIGTSDTDTQYF. Written as DNA, the CDR3 is TGTGCCAGCAGCCGGATTGGGACTAGCGACACAGATACGCAGTATTTT.

This clone was counted between two and nine times. The rearrangement uses TRBV19 and TRBJ2-5, with 12 bases matching TRBD2. The V gene end was trimmed by 2 bases and the J gene end by 5 bases; junction bases not matched to a gene: 6. CDR1 is LNHDA and CDR2 is SQIVND in the germline V gene (reference sequence). The CDR3 consists of 16 residues. The CDR3 sequence is CASSIQLAGGLETQYF. DNA for the CDR3: TGTGCCAGTAGTATACAACTAGCGGGGGGCCTGGAGACCCAGTACTTC.

About this clone: The same CDR3 can be traced to other DNA sequences in this sample. The chain joins TRBV5-4 to TRBJ2-7, with D unresolved. The germline V gene has CDR1 SGHNT and CDR2 YYREEE (reference sequence). Trimming stripped 7 bases from V and 4 bases from J, with 9 bases between. CDR3 length: 11 residues. CDR3 protein: CASVQWYEQYF. CDR3 DNA sequence: TGTGCCAGCGTACAGTGGTACGAGCAGTACTTC. Complete variable domain (other parts from reference TRBV5-4 and TRBJ2-7): ETGVTQSPTHLIKTRGQQVTLRCSSQSGHNTVSWYQQALGQGPQFIFQYYREEENGRGNFPPRFSGLQFPNYSSELNVNALELDDSALYLCASVQWYEQYFGPGTRLTVT.